This TCR beta chain derives from a study of cytomegalovirus exposure and HLA in healthy donors. This clone was seen only a few times. The method was immunoSEQ multiplex PCR; TCRdb's version includes in-frame clones alone and lacks a portion of them. The table lists roughly 120,000 clones, around nine tenths of them singletons. Trimming stripped 4 bases from V and 0 bases from J, with 7 bases between. This CDR3 spans 13 amino acids. CDR1 and CDR2 (germline): SGHNT, YYREEE (reference sequence). The sequence came from a woman aged 18-29 years in good health and CMV-seronegative. Material: PBMCs. V and J are TRBV5-4 and TRBJ1-1, with D tentatively TRBD1 (6 bases). CDR3 nucleotide sequence: TGTGCCAGCAGCCGGGACATGAACACTGAAGCTTTCTTT. Residues: CASSRDMNTEAFF.